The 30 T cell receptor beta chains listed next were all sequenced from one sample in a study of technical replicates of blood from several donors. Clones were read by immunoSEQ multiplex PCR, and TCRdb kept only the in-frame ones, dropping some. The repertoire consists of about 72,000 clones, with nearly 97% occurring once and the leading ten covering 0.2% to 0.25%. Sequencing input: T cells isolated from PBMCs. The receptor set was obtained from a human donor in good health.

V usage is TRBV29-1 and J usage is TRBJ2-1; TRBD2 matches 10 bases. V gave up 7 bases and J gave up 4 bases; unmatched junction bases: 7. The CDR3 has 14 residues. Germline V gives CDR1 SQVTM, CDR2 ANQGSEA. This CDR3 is CSAQREGDYNEQFF. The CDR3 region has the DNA TGCAGCGCTCAGCGGGAGGGAGATTACAATGAGCAGTTCTTC.

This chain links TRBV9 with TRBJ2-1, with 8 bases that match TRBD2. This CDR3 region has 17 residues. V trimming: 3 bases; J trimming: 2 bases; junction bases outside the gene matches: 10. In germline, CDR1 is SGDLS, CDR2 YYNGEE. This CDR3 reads CASSGGGSGVPYNEQFF. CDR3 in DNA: TGTGCCAGCAGCGGCGGGGGTAGCGGGGTACCCTACAATGAGCAGTTCTTC.

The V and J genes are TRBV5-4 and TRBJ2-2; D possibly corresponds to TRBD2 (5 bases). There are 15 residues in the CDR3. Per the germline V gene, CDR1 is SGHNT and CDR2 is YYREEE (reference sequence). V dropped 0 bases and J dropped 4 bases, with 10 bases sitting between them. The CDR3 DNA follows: TGTGCCAGCAGCTTGGCCCGGACTCCCACCGGGGAGCTGTTTTTT. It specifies CASSLARTPTGELFF.

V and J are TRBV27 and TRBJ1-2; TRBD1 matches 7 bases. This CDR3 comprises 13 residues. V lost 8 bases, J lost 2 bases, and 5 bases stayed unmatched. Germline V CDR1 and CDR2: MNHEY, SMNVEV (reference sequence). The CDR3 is CASRQTGNYGYTF. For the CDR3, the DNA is TGTGCCAGCCGACAGACAGGGAACTATGGCTACACCTTC.

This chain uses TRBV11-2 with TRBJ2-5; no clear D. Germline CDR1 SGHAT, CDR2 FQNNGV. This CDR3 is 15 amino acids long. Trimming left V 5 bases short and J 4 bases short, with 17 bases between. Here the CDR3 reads CASSDCRWCGETQYF. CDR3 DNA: TGTGCCAGCAGCGACTGTAGATGGTGCGGAGAGACCCAGTACTTC.

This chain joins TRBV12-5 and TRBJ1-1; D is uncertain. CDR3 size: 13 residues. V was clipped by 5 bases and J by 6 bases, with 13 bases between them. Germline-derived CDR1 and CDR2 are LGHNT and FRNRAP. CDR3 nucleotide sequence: TGTGCTAGTGGTCCCCGGGAAGGAGCTGAAGCTTTCTTT. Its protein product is CASGPREGAEAFF.

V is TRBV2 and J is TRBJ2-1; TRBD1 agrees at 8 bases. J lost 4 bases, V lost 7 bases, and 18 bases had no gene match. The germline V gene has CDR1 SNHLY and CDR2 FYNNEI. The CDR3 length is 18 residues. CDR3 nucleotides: TGTGCCAGCAATAGGCGGGGTCCAGGGGGCGCGTCATACAATGAGCAGTTCTTC. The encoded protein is CASNRRGPGGASYNEQFF.

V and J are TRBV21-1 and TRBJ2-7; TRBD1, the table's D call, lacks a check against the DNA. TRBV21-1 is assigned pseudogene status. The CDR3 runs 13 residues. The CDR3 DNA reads TGTGCCAGCAGCAAAAACAGCAGATACGAGCAGTACTTC. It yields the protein CASSKNSRYEQYF.

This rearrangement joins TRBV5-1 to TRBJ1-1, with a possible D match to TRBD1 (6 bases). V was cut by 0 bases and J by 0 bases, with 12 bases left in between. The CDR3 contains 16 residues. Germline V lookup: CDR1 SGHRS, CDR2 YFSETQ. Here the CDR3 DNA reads TGCGCCAGCAGCTTGGCCCTGCAGGGGTTGAACACTGAAGCTTTCTTT. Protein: CASSLALQGLNTEAFF. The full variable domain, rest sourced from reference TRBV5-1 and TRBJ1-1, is KAGVTQTPRYLIKTRGQQVTLSCSPISGHRSVSWYQQTPGQGLQFLFEYFSETQRNKGNFPGRFSGRQFSNSRSEMNVSTLELGDSALYLCASSLALQGLNTEAFFGQGTRLTVV.

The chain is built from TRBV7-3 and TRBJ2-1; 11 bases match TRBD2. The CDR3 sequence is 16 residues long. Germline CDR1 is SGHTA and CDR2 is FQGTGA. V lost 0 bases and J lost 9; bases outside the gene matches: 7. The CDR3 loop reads CASSLTASGGRGEQFF. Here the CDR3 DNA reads TGTGCCAGCAGCTTAACGGCTAGCGGGGGGCGGGGTGAGCAGTTCTTC. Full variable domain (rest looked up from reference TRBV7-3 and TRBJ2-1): GAGVSQTPSNKVTEKGKYVELRCDPISGHTALYWYRQSLGQGPEFLIYFQGTGAADDSGLPNDRFFAVRPEGSVSTLKIQRTERGDSAVYLCASSLTASGGRGEQFFGPGTRLTVL.

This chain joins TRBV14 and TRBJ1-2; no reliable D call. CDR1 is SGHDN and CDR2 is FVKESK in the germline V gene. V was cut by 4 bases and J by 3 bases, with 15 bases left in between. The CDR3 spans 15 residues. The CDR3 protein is CASSRGGNGDYGYTF. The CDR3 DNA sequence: TGTGCCAGCAGCCGAGGAGGTAACGGGGACTATGGCTACACCTTC.

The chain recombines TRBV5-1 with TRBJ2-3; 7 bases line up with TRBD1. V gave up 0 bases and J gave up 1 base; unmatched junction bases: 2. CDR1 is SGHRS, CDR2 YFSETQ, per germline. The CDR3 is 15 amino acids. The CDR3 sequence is CASSLGQGGTDTQYF. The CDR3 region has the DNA TGCGCCAGCAGCTTGGGACAGGGCGGCACAGATACGCAGTATTTT. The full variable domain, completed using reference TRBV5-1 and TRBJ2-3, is KAGVTQTPRYLIKTRGQQVTLSCSPISGHRSVSWYQQTPGQGLQFLFEYFSETQRNKGNFPGRFSGRQFSNSRSEMNVSTLELGDSALYLCASSLGQGGTDTQYFGPGTRLTVL.

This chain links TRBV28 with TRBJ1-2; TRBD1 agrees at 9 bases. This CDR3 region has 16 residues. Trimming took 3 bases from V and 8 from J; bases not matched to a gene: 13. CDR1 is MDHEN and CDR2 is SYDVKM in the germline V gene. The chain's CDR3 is CASSLGARTGDFGYTF. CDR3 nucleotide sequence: TGTGCCAGCAGTTTGGGCGCGAGGACAGGGGATTTCGGCTACACCTTC.

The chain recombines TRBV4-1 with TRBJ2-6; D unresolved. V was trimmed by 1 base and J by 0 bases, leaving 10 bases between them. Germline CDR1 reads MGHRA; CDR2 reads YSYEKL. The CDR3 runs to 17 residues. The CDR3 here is CASSQVIGASGANVLTF. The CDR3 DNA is TGCGCCAGCAGCCAAGTAATAGGAGCCTCTGGGGCCAACGTCCTGACTTTC.

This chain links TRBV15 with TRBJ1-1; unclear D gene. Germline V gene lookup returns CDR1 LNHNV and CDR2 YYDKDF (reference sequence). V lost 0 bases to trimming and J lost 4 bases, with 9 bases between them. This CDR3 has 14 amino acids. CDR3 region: CATSRERDRTEAFF. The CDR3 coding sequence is TGTGCCACCAGCAGAGAACGGGATCGCACTGAAGCTTTCTTT.

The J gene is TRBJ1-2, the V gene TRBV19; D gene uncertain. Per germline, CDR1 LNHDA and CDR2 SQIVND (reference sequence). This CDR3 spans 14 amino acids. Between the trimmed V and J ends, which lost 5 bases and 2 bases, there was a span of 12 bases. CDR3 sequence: CASSYETENYGYTF. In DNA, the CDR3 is TGTGCCAGTAGTTACGAAACCGAGAACTATGGCTACACCTTC.

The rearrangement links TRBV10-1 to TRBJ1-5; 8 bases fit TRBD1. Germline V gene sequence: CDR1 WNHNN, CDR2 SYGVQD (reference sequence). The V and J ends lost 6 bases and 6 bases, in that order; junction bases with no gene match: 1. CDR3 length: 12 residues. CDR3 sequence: CASSDRGQPQHF. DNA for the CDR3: TGCGCCAGCAGCGACAGGGGTCAGCCCCAGCATTTT.

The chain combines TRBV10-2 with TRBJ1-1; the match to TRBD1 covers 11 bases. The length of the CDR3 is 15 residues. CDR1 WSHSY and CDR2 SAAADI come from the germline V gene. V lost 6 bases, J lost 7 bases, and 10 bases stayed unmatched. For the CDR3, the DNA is TGCGCCAGCAGCAGTAGGACAGGGGGCGTCGGTGAAGCTTTCTTT. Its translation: CASSSRTGGVGEAFF.

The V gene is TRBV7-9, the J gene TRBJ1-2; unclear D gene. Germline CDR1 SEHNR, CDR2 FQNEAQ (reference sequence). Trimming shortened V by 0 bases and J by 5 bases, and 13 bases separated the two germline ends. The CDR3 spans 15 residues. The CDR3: CASSLAAAGSYGYTF. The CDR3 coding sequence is TGTGCCAGCAGCTTAGCGGCGGCCGGTAGTTATGGCTACACCTTC.

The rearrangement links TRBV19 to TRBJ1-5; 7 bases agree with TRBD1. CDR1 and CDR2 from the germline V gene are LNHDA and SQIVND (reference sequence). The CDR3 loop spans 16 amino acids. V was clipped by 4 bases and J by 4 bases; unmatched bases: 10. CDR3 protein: CASSTLTGQPNQPQHF. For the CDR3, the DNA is TGTGCCAGTAGTACCCTTACGGGACAGCCTAATCAGCCCCAGCATTTT.

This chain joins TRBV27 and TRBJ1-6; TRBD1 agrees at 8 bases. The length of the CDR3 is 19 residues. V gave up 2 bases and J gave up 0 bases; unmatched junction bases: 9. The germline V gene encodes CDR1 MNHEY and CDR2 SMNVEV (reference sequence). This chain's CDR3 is CASSLNQGALGSYNSPLHF. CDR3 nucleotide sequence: TGTGCCAGCAGTTTAAATCAGGGGGCCTTGGGCTCCTATAATTCACCCCTCCACTTT.

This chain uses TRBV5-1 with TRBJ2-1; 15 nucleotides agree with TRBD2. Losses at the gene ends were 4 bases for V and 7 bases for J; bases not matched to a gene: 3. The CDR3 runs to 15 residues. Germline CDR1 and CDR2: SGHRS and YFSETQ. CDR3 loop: CASSPGLAGGNEQFF. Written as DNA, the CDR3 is TGCGCCAGCAGCCCGGGACTAGCGGGGGGAAATGAGCAGTTCTTC.

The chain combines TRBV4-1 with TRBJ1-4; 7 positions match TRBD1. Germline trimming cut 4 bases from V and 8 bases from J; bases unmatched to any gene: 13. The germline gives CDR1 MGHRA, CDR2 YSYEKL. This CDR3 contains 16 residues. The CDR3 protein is CASSPITGTVREKLFF. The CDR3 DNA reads TGCGCCAGCAGCCCCATTACCGGGACAGTACGCGAAAAACTGTTTTTT.

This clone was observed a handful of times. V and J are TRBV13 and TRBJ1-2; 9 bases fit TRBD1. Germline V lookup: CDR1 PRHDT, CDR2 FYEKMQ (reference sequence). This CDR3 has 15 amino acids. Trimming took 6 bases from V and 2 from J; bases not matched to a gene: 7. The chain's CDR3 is CASSSTGTGNYGYTF. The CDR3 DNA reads TGTGCCAGCAGTAGTACCGGGACAGGGAACTATGGCTACACCTTC.

The CDR3: CASRDSGGAYNEQFF. The CDR3 nucleotides are TGTGCCAGCCGAGATAGCGGGGGGGCCTACAATGAGCAGTTCTTC. The chain employs TRBV19 and TRBJ2-1; 11 nucleotides agree with TRBD2. CDR3 length: 15 residues. The germline V gene has CDR1 LNHDA and CDR2 SQIVND (reference sequence). Germline trimming cut 9 bases from V and 2 bases from J; bases unmatched to any gene: 6.

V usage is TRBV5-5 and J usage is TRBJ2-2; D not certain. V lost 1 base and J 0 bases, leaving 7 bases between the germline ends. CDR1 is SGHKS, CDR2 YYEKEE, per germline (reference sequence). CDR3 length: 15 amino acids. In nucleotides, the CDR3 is TGTGCCAGCAGCTTGTCTCCTACGAACACCGGGGAGCTGTTTTTT. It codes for CASSLSPTNTGELFF.

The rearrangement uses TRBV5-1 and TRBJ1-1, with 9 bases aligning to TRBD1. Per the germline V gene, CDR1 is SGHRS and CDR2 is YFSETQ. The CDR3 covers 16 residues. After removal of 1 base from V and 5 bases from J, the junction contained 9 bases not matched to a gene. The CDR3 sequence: CASSLTFRDRVTEAFF. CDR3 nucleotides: TGCGCCAGCAGCTTGACGTTCCGGGACAGGGTGACTGAAGCTTTCTTT.

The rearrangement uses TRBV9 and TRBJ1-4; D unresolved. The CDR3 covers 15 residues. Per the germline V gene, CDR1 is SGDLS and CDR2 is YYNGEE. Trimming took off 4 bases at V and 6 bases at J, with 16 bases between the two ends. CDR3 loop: CASSKTPVRDEKLFF. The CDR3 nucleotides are TGTGCCAGCAGCAAAACTCCGGTACGGGATGAAAAACTGTTTTTT.

CDR3: CASSSEGPTDTQYF. Written as DNA, the CDR3 is TGTGCCAGTAGTAGTGAGGGCCCGACAGATACGCAGTATTTT. The rearrangement uses TRBV19 and TRBJ2-3; D possibly corresponds to TRBD2 (5 bases). Trimming cost V 4 bases and J 3 bases, with 11 bases left between them. CDR1 and CDR2 from the germline V gene are LNHDA and SQIVND (reference sequence). The CDR3 consists of 14 residues. The variable domain in full, with the rest retrieved from reference TRBV19 and TRBJ2-3, is DGGITQSPKYLFRKEGQNVTLSCEQNLNHDAMYWYRQDPGQGLRLIYYSQIVNDFQKGDIAEGYSVSREKKESFPLTVTSAQKNPTAFYLCASSSEGPTDTQYFGPGTRLTVL.

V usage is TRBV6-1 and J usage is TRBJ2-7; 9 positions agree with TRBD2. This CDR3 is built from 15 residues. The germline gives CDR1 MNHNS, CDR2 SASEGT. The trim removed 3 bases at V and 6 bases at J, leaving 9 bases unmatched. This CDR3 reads CASSDLRTSEGEQYF. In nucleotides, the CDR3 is TGTGCCAGCAGTGACCTTAGGACTAGCGAAGGCGAGCAGTACTTC.